Included here is one T cell receptor beta chain sequence, with context. Its matching antigen is unknown. This entry belongs to a study of cytomegalovirus exposure and HLA in healthy donors. Trimming left V 2 bases short and J 4 bases short, with 22 bases between. Germline-derived CDR1 and CDR2 are SGHAT and FQNNGV. The length of the CDR3 is 18 residues. The primer mix had 60 Vbeta and 13 Jbeta primers. Measured with immunoSEQ multiplex PCR; TCRdb has only the in-frame clones, and not every one. The repertoire holds about 190,000 clones, with roughly 80% as singletons. Donors sampled were nominally healthy, though unrecorded immune exposures were likely. Study results and limitations: Follow-up analysis later connected one missense variant in DCLRE1C with trimming of TCR beta V- and J-genes. Per a later analysis, about 18,000 TCR beta sequences showed association with HLA alleles at 0.05 false discovery rate.

The TCR comes from a man in his forties in good health and CMV-seropositive. Specimen: PBMCs. The chain joins TRBV11-2 to TRBJ2-3; D perhaps matches TRBD2 (6 bases). The CDR3 coding sequence is TGTGCCAGCAGCTTACAGTGGAGGGTCAGGGAGGAAGCAGATACGCAGTATTTT. It translates to CASSLQWRVREEADTQYF.